This T cell receptor (beta chain) is from a study of T cells in Graves' hyperthyroidism and ophthalmopathy. TCR beta CDR3 regions were amplified from RNA. A set of HTBI primers served as the primers for a first-round RT-PCR of the TCR CDR3. TCRdb ran MiXCR on the multiplex PCR reads and lists one entry per CDR3 protein. The table lists roughly 500,000 distinct CDR3 sequences, 46% of them singletons. About this clonotype: One junction end disagrees with the germline gene, perhaps due to a read error.

The CDR3 is 15 amino acids. Germline loops: CDR1 SGHVS, CDR2 FQNEAQ. Sequenced sample: peripheral blood or thyroid tissue (not recorded which). The source of this sequence is an adult woman with Graves' disease, either hyperthyroidism or ophthalmopathy (not recorded which). The chain uses TRBV7-8 and TRBJ1-3; D is ambiguous. The chain's CDR3 is CASSLGVNSGNAIYF. The CDR3, as DNA: TGTGCCAGCAGCTTAGGTGTCAACTCTGGAAACGCCATATATTTT.